This entry lists 4 T cell receptor beta chains sequenced from one sample in a study of cytomegalovirus exposure and HLA in healthy donors. PCR used 60 Vbeta primers and 13 Jbeta primers. TCRdb's table, derived via immunoSEQ multiplex PCR, lists solely in-frame clones and lacks some. The table has 150,000 to 200,000 clones, about 80% seen once; the top ten hold 6% to 7%. The sequenced sample was PBMCs. These receptors were taken from a man aged 35-49 years in good health and CMV-seropositive.

The chain carries TRBV6-1 and TRBJ2-3; D is unresolved. Between the trimmed V and J ends, which lost 4 bases and 5 bases, there was a span of 7 bases. Germline values: CDR1 MNHNS, CDR2 SASEGT. CDR3 length: 12 residues. CDR3 loop: CASSALKDTQYF. The CDR3 DNA sequence: TGTGCCAGCAGTGCCCTAAAAGATACGCAGTATTTT.

The V gene is TRBV6-1, the J gene TRBJ2-2; unclear D gene. Trimming shortened V by 7 bases and J by 3 bases, and 9 bases separated the two germline ends. The CDR3 consists of 13 residues. Germline CDR1 MNHNS, CDR2 SASEGT. The CDR3 spells CASNYWDTGELFF. The DNA of the CDR3 is TGTGCCAGCAACTACTGGGACACCGGGGAGCTGTTTTTT.

V is TRBV9 and J is TRBJ1-2; 9 bases fit TRBD1. CDR3 size: 14 residues. The trim removed 3 bases at V and 3 bases at J, leaving 3 bases unmatched. Germline-derived CDR1 and CDR2 are SGDLS and YYNGEE. CDR3 DNA: TGTGCCAGCAGCGAGACAGGGGGTCACTATGGCTACACCTTC. Translating it yields CASSETGGHYGYTF.

The genes are TRBV6-5 and TRBJ2-3, with TRBD1 matching over 10 bases. Per germline, CDR1 MNHEY and CDR2 SVGAGI. The V segment lost 7 bases and the J segment 5 bases; nucleotides outside the gene matches: 9. CDR3 size: 15 residues. The CDR3 DNA reads TGTGCCAGCAACGACAGGGGGCTCGGGGTAGATACGCAGTATTTT. Translating gives CASNDRGLGVDTQYF.